This T cell receptor beta chain was obtained from a study of neurological immune-mediated disorders. Study-level findings and limits: It was HTLV-1-associated myelopathy that showed the most TCR clonal expansion, while multiple sclerosis showed the least, falling below healthy controls.

MiXCR, run by TCRdb on the 5' RACE reads, gives a single entry per CDR3 protein. This table has about 70,000 distinct CDR3 sequences, around 5% appearing once. CDR1 is DFQATT and CDR2 is SNEGSKA in the germline V gene (reference sequence). V shed 5 bases, J shed 9 bases, and the junction held 3 bases outside the gene matches. The CDR3 consists of 12 residues. This clonotype was counted ten times or more. Its antigen is still unknown. What was sequenced was PBMCs. The chain has TRBV20-1 and TRBJ2-1; TRBD2 matches 11 bases. The TCR was taken from a woman aged 70-85 years with multiple sclerosis. CDR3 region: CSAATSGVEQFF. The CDR3 coding sequence is TGCAGTGCTGCGACTAGCGGGGTTGAGCAGTTCTTC.